One sample yielded the 7 T cell receptor beta chains listed below, sequenced in a study of Ad26.COV2.S vaccination and SARS-CoV-2 variants. Libraries were prepared by immunoSEQ multiplex PCR; TCRdb keeps only in-frame clonotypes and omits some of them. The sample lists around 450,000 clones, about 88% occurring once. Documented treatment: roughly 18 received Ad26.COV2.S at low or high dose, single or two shots; roughly five received placebo; per-sample allocation not given. Samples were taken on day 63 after the first vaccine or placebo injection. The material sequenced was peripheral blood, taken in a trial of Ad26.COV2.S vaccine versus placebo. Every receptor here comes from a person between 18 and 65 years old who received the Ad26.COV2.S COVID-19 vaccine or a placebo.

This rearrangement joins TRBV10-3 to TRBJ2-7, with 9 bases lining up with TRBD1. In germline, CDR1 is ENHRY, CDR2 SYGVKD. The CDR3 consists of 14 residues. Trimming removed 3 bases from V and 5 bases from J; junction bases left unmatched: 5. This CDR3 is CAISDGDRVHEQYF. The DNA for the CDR3 is TGTGCCATCAGTGACGGGGACAGGGTCCACGAGCAGTACTTC.

CDR3 region: CASSQGGQVHGQPQHF. In DNA, the CDR3 is TGCGCCAGCAGCCAAGGGGGGCAAGTTCACGGTCAGCCCCAGCATTTT. This chain connects TRBV4-3 to TRBJ1-5; possible D gene TRBD1, 6 bases. The CDR3 has 16 residues. V lost 1 base, J lost 6 bases, and 16 bases lay in between. Germline-derived CDR1 and CDR2 are LGHNA and YSLEER.

The J gene is TRBJ1-5, the V gene TRBV6-2 or TRBV6-3, with 8 bases that match TRBD1. V lost 4 bases and J lost 9; bases outside the gene matches: 8. Germline V gives CDR1 MNHEY, CDR2 SVGEGT. CDR3 length: 14 amino acids. The CDR3 here is CASSSRTGSGPQHF. The CDR3 DNA is TGTGCCAGCAGTTCCAGGACAGGGTCCGGGCCCCAGCATTTT.

For the CDR3, the DNA is TGTGCCACCAGCAGATACGGCGGTTCCGCGAACACCGGGGAGCTGTTTTTT. Translated, it gives CATSRYGGSANTGELFF. The rearrangement joins TRBV15 to TRBJ2-2; D ambiguous. The CDR3 has 17 amino acids. CDR1 is LNHNV and CDR2 is YYDKDF in the germline V gene (reference sequence). V was clipped by 2 bases and J by 0 bases, with 13 bases between them. The whole variable domain, filled in from reference TRBV15 and TRBJ2-2, reads DAMVIQNPRYQVTQFGKPVTLSCSQTLNHNVMYWYQQKSSQAPKLLFHYYDKDFNNEADTPDNFQSRRPNTSFCFLDIRSPGLGDTAMYLCATSRYGGSANTGELFFGEGSRLTVL.

DNA of the CDR3: TGTGCCAGAAGCTCCTCGGTTAGTGGGACAGGGTCCACCGGGGAGCTGTTTTTT. This translates into CARSSSVSGTGSTGELFF. This chain links TRBV5-3 with TRBJ2-2; 9 bases are shared with TRBD1. TRBV5-3 is labeled an ORF, and its function is uncertain. The V and J ends lost 3 bases and 4 bases, in that order; junction bases with no gene match: 13. CDR3 length: 18 amino acids.

The chain couples TRBV14 to TRBJ1-2, with D uncertain. V lost 4 bases, J lost 8 bases, and 17 bases lay in between. CDR3 length: 14 residues. Germline values: CDR1 SGHDN, CDR2 FVKESK. The CDR3 sequence is CASSRPASSRGYTF. The DNA for the CDR3 is TGTGCCAGCAGCCGACCCGCTTCCTCGCGGGGCTACACCTTC.

The rearrangement links TRBV18 to TRBJ1-5; TRBD1 matches 9 bases. V shed 4 bases and J 4 bases; nucleotides not matched to a gene: 2. The CDR3 length is 14 residues. Per germline, CDR1 KGHSH and CDR2 LQKENI. The CDR3 spells CASSQTGGNQPQHF. CDR3 DNA: TGTGCCAGCTCACAGACAGGGGGAAATCAGCCCCAGCATTTT.